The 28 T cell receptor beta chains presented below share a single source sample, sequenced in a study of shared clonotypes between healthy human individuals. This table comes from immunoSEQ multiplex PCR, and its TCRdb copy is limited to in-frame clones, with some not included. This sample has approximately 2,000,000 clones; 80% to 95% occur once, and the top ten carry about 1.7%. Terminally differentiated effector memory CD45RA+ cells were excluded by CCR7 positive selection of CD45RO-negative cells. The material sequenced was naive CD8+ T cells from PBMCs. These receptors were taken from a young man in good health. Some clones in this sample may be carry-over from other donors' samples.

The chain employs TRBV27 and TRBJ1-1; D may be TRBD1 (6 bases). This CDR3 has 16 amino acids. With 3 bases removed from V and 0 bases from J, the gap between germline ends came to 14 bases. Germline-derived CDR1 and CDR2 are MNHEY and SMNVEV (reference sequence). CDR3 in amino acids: CASSFRQGIMNTEAFF. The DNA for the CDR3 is TGTGCCAGCAGTTTTCGGCAGGGGATCATGAACACTGAAGCTTTCTTT.

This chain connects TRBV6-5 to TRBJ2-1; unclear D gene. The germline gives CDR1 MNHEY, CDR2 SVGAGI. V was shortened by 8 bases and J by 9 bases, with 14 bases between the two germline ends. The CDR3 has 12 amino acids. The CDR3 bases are TGTGCCAGCGGGATCCCCGCGATTGAGCAGTTCTTC. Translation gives CASGIPAIEQFF.

CDR3: CASSEGTGVGVTGELFF. The CDR3 DNA sequence: TGTGCCAGCAGTGAGGGGACGGGAGTTGGTGTGACCGGGGAGCTGTTTTTT. This chain uses TRBV27 with TRBJ2-2; D perhaps matches TRBD2 (6 bases). The CDR3 has 17 amino acids. Deletions cut 5 bases from V and 5 bases from J, with 21 bases between. The germline CDR1 and CDR2 sequences are MNHEY and SMNVEV (reference sequence).

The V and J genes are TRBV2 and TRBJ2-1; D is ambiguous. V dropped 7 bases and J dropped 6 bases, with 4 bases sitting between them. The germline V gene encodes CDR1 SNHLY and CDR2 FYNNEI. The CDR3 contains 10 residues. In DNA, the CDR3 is TGTGCCAGCACATCCAATGAGCAGTTCTTC. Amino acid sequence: CASTSNEQFF.

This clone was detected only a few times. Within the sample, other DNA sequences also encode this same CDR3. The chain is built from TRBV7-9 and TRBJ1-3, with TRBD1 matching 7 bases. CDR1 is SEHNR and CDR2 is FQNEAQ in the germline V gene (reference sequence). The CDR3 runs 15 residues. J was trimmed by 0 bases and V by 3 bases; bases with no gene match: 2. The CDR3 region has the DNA TGTGCCAGCAGCTTGACAGGGACCTCTGGAAACACCATATATTTT. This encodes CASSLTGTSGNTIYF.

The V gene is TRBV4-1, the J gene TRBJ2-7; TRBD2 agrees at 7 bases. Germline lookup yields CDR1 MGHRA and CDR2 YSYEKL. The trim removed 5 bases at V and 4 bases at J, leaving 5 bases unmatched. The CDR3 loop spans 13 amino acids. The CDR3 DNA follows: TGCGCCAGCAGCGCAGGGAGGGAATACGAGCAGTACTTC. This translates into CASSAGREYEQYF.

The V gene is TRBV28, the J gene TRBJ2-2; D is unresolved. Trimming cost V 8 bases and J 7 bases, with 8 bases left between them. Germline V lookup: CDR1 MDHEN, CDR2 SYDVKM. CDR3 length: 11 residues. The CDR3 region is CASQTHGELFF. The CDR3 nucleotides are TGTGCCAGCCAGACCCACGGGGAGCTGTTTTTT. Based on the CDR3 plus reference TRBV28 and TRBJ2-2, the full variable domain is DVKVTQSSRYLVKRTGEKVFLECVQDMDHENMFWYRQDPGLGLRLIYFSYDVKMKEKGDIPEGYSVSREKKERFSLILESASTNQTSMYLCASQTHGELFFGEGSRLTVL.

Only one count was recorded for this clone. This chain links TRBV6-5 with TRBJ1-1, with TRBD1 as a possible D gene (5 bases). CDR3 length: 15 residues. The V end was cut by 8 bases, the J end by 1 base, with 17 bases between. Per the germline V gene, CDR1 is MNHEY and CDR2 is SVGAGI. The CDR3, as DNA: TGTGCCAGCGGGGCGTCTGGGGCAGGGAACACTGAAGCTTTCTTT. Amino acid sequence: CASGASGAGNTEAFF.

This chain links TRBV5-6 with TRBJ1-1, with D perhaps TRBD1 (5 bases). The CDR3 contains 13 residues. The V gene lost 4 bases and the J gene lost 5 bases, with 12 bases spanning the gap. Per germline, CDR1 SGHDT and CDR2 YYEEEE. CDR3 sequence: CASSLGTFTEAFF. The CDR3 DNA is TGTGCCAGCAGCCTGGGGACTTTTACTGAAGCTTTCTTT.

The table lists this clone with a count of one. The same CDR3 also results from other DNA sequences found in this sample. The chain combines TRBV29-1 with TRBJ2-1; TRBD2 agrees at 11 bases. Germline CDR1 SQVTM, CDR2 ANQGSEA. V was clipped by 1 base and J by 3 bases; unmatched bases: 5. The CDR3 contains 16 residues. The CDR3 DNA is TGCAGCGTTGAAGCTCTAGCGGGAGGAGTCTACAATGAGCAGTTCTTC. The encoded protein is CSVEALAGGVYNEQFF.

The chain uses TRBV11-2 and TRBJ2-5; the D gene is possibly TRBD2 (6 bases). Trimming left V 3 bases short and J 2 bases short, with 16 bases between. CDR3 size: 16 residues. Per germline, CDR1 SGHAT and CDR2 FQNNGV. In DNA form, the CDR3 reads TGTGCCAGCAGCTTGGGGGGTCGGTACATTCAAGAGACCCAGTACTTC. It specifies CASSLGGRYIQETQYF.

The CDR3 is CASSIGSGPDTQYF. Here the CDR3 DNA reads TGTGCCAGTAGTATCGGTTCAGGGCCAGATACGCAGTATTTT. The chain carries TRBV19 and TRBJ2-3, with D perhaps TRBD1 (5 bases). V was pared by 3 bases and J by 4 bases, with 11 bases between. CDR3 length: 14 residues. Germline-derived CDR1 and CDR2 are LNHDA and SQIVND (reference sequence).

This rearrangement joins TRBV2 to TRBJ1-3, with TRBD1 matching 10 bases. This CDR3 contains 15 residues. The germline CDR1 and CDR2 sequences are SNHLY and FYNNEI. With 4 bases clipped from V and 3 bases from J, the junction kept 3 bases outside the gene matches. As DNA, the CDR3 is TGTGCCAGCAGTGGACGGACAGGGGGTGGAAACACCATATATTTT. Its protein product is CASSGRTGGGNTIYF. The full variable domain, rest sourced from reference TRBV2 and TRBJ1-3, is EPEVTQTPSHQVTQMGQEVILRCVPISNHLYFYWYRQILGQKVEFLVSFYNNEISEKSEIFDDQFSVERPDGSNFTLKIRSTKLEDSAMYFCASSGRTGGGNTIYFGEGSWLTVV.

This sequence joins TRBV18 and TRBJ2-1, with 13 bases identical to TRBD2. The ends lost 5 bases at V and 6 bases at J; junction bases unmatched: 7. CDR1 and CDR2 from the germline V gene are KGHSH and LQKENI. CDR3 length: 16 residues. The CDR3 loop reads CASSKLAGGPSNEQFF. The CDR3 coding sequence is TGTGCCAGCTCAAAACTAGCGGGAGGGCCAAGCAATGAGCAGTTCTTC.

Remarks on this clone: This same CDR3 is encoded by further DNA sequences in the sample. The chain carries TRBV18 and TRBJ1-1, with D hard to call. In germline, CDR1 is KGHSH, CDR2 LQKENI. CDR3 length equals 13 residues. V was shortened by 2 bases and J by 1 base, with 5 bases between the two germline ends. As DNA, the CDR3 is TGTGCCAGCTCACCAGGGCGGAACACTGAAGCTTTCTTT. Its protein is CASSPGRNTEAFF.

The CDR3 protein is CASTRSGQGNQPQHF. CDR3 nucleotide sequence: TGTGCCAGCACCCGATCTGGACAGGGCAATCAGCCCCAGCATTTT. The V gene is TRBV7-8, the J gene TRBJ1-5; 7 nucleotides align to TRBD1. The ends lost 7 bases at V and 2 bases at J; junction bases unmatched: 8. The CDR3 extends over 15 amino acids. In germline, CDR1 is SGHVS, CDR2 FQNEAQ.

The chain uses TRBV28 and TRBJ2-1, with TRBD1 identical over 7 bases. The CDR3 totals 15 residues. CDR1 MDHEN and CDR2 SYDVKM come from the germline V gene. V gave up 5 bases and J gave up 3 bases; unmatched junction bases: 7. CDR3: CASSPRQGVYNEQFF. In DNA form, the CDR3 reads TGTGCCAGCAGTCCCCGCCAGGGGGTCTACAATGAGCAGTTCTTC. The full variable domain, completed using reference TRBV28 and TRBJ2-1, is DVKVTQSSRYLVKRTGEKVFLECVQDMDHENMFWYRQDPGLGLRLIYFSYDVKMKEKGDIPEGYSVSREKKERFSLILESASTNQTSMYLCASSPRQGVYNEQFFGPGTRLTVL.

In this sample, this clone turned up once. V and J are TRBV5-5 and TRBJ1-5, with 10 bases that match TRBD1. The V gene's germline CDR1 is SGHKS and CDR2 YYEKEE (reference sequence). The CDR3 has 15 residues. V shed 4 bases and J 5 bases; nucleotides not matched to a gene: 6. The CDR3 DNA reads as TGTGCCAGCAGCGCGGACAGGGGGTGGGATCAGCCCCAGCATTTT. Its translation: CASSADRGWDQPQHF.

This CDR3 is CASSHQGQGREAFF. The CDR3 coding sequence is TGCGCCAGCAGCCACCAGGGACAGGGCCGTGAAGCTTTCTTT. The chain couples TRBV4-1 to TRBJ1-1; 9 nucleotides agree with TRBD1. The trim removed 3 bases at V and 7 bases at J, leaving 6 bases unmatched. The germline V gene has CDR1 MGHRA and CDR2 YSYEKL. This CDR3 region has 14 residues.

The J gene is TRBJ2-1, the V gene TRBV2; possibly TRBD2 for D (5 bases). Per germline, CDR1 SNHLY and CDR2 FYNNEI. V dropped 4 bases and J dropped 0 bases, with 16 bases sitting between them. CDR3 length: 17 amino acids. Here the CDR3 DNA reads TGTGCCAGCAGTGTCCGGACTGTTGTAAGCTCCTACAATGAGCAGTTCTTC. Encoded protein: CASSVRTVVSSYNEQFF. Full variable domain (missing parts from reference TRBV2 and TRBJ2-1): EPEVTQTPSHQVTQMGQEVILRCVPISNHLYFYWYRQILGQKVEFLVSFYNNEISEKSEIFDDQFSVERPDGSNFTLKIRSTKLEDSAMYFCASSVRTVVSSYNEQFFGPGTRLTVL.

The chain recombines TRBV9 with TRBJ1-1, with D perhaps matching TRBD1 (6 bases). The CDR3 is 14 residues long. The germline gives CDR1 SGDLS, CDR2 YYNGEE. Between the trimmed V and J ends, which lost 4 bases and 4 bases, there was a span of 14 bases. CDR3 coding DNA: TGTGCCAGCAGCAAGTCTGGGGGCGGCACTGAAGCTTTCTTT. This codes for CASSKSGGGTEAFF.

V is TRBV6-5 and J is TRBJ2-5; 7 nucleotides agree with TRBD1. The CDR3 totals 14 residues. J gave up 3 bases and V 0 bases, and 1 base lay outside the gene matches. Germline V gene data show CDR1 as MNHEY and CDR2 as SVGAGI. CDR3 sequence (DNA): TGTGCCAGCAGTTACTCGACAGGGAAAGAGACCCAGTACTTC. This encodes CASSYSTGKETQYF.

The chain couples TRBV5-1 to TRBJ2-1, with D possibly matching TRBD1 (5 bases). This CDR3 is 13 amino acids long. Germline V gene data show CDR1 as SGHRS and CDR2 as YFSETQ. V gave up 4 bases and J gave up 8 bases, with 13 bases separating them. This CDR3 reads CASSPWIGDEQFF. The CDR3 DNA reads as TGCGCCAGCAGCCCCTGGATAGGGGATGAGCAGTTCTTC.

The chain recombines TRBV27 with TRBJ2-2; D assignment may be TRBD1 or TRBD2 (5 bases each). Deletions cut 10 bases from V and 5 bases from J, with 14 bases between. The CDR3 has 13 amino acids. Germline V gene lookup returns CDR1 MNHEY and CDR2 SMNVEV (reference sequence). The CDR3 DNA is TGTGCCACCTACGGGGCGCCGACCGGGGAGCTGTTTTTT. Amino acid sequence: CATYGAPTGELFF.

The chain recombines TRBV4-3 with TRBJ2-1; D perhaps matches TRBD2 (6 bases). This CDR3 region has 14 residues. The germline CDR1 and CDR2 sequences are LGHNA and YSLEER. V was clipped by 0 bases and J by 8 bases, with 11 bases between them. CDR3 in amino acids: CASSQDRRADEQFF. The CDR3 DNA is TGCGCCAGCAGCCAAGATCGGAGGGCCGATGAGCAGTTCTTC.

In nucleotides, the CDR3 is TGTGCCAGCAGCCTACCTCCGACTAGCGGGAGGGCCAAGGATGAGCAGTTCTTC. It encodes CASSLPPTSGRAKDEQFF. The chain links TRBV7-9 to TRBJ2-1; 14 bases align to TRBD2. This CDR3 spans 18 amino acids. Per the germline V gene, CDR1 is SEHNR and CDR2 is FQNEAQ (reference sequence). The J segment lost 8 bases and the V segment lost 5 bases, leaving 14 bases of the junction unmatched.

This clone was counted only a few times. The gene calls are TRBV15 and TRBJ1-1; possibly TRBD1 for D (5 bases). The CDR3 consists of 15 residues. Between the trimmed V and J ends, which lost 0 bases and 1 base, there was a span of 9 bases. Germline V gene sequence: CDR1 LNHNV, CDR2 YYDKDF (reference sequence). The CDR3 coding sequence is TGTGCCACCAGCAGAGATAATCAGGGGAACACTGAAGCTTTCTTT. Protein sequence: CATSRDNQGNTEAFF.

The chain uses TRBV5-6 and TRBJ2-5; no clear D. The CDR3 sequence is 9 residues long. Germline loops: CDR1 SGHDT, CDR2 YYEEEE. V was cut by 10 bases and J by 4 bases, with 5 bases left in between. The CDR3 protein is CAPGETQYF. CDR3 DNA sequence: TGTGCCCCGGGAGAGACCCAGTACTTC.